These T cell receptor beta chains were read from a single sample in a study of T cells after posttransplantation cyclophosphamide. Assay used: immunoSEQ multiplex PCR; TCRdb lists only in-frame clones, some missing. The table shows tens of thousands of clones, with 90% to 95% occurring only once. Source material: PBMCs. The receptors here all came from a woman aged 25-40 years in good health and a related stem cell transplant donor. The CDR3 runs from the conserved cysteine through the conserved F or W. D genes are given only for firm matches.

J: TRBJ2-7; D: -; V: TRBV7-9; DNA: TGTGCCAGCAGCCGAGCAGGGTCCGGCGAGCAGTACTTC; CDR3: CASSRAGSGEQYF
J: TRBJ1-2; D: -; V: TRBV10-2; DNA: TGCGCCAGCAGTGACAGGGATGGTGGCTATGGCTACACCTTC; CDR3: CASSDRDGGYGYTF
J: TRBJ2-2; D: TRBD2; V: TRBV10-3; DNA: TGTGCCATCAGTGAGTCGTTTGGCGGGGGGCAGAAAACCGGGGAGCTGTTTTTT; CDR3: CAISESFGGGQKTGELFF
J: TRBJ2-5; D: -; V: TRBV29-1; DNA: TGCAGCGTTCTCGGGTACCAAGAGACCCAGTACTTC; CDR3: CSVLGYQETQYF
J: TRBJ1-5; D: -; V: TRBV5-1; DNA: TGCGCCAGCAGCTTGGCGAGTGGGGGGAATCAGCCCCAGCATTTT; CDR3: CASSLASGGNQPQHF
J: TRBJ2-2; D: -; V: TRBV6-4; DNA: TGTGCCAGCAGTGACTCGATCGGCACCGGGGAGCTGTTTTTT; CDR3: CASSDSIGTGELFF
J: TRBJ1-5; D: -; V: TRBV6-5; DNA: TGTGCCAGCAGTTACTCGGCCGATCAGCCCCAGCATTTT; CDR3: CASSYSADQPQHF
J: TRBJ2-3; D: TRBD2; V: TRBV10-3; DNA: TGTGCCACCCTGTGGGCGGGGGGGGGCACAGATACGCAGTATTTT; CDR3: CATLWAGGGTDTQYF
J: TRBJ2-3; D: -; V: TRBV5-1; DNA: TGCGCCAGCAGCTGGACAGAAGGAGATACGCAGTATTTT; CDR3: CASSWTEGDTQYF
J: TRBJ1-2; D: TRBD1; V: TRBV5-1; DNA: TGCGCCAGCAGCTTGGACGGGACAGCTCCTAACTATGGCTACACCTTC; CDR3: CASSLDGTAPNYGYTF
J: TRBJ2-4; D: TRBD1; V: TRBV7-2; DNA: TGTGCCAGCAGGCAGACAGGGATTAAAAACATTCAGTACTTC; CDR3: CASRQTGIKNIQYF
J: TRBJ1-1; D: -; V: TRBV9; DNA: TGTGCCAGCGCGGTCGGGGGGAACACTGAAGCTTTCTTT; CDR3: CASAVGGNTEAFF